The clone carrying this T cell receptor (beta chain) showed up just a few times. The data are from a study of blood T cell repertoires in COVID-19. In the authors' workflow: Amplified reference gene primers provided the basis for estimating nucleated cell counts. Here immunoSEQ multiplex PCR was the method, and the copy in TCRdb shows in-frame clones only, minus some. From that table come the V and J calls and clone size; the DNA was used to work out D and trimming. This repertoire shows approximately 300,000 clones, nearly 90% found once; its top ten account for less than 6%. With 10 bases removed from V and 10 bases from J, the gap between germline ends came to 23 bases. The length of the CDR3 is 14 residues. Germline V gene data show CDR1 as LNHDA and CDR2 as SQIVND (reference sequence). In terms of age and location, participants ranged from about 18 to 90 years and lived in about two dozen US areas. Participant-reported clinical history was the basis for cohort assignment.

The sequence was obtained from a woman aged 25-40 years who had recovered from COVID-19. The chain joins TRBV19 to TRBJ1-5, with a possible D match to TRBD1 (6 bases). The sequencing input was PBMCs or T cells enriched from blood (not recorded which). CDR3 nucleotides: TGTGCCACTCCGGGACATGCCATAAGGGATCCCCAGCATTTT. It yields the protein CATPGHAIRDPQHF. The complete variable domain, with remaining parts taken from reference TRBV19 and TRBJ1-5, reads DGGITQSPKYLFRKEGQNVTLSCEQNLNHDAMYWYRQDPGQGLRLIYYSQIVNDFQKGDIAEGYSVSREKKESFPLTVTSAQKNPTAFYLCATPGHAIRDPQHFGDGTRLSIL.